The clone carrying this T cell receptor (beta chain) was seen just once. Its specificity is not known. The record originates from a study of long-term antiretroviral therapy in people with HIV. Study-wide findings and caveats: The data indicate that diversity increased after ART but remained below transplant donor controls. Collection of the blood, which took place between about 2003 and 2017, possibly occurred under older ART regimens. The range of CDR3 lengths in HIV repertoires proved narrower than that found in controls.

Between the trimmed V and J ends, which lost 6 bases and 8 bases, there was a span of 19 bases. This CDR3 region has 14 residues. Looked up from germline, CDR1 is SNHLY and CDR2 is FYNNEI. Sequencing relied on immunoSEQ assay v3.0, run at survey level. TCRdb's copy holds only in-frame clones and misses some; the assay was immunoSEQ multiplex PCR. The data hold about 21,000 clones, with around 76% observed a single time. This chain links TRBV2 with TRBJ1-2, with D uncertain. The material was unsorted PBMCs, obtained about 21 months before starting antiretroviral therapy. The TCR sequence derives from a woman between 40 and 55 years old with HIV. The CDR3 spells CASSDTSRRQGYTF. CDR3 sequence (DNA): TGTGCCAGCAGCGATACATCTAGGCGGCAGGGCTACACCTTC.